These 21 T cell receptor beta chains were sequenced from one sample in a study of a mutant IDH1 vaccine in newly diagnosed glioma (dated by TCRdb to the early 2020s). The protocol used for the library was the immunoSEQ multiplex PCR assay. The clones in this table, taken by TCRdb from immuneACCESS, are in-frame only. Not every clone is retained; where verified, under half of the shortfall comes from an unresolved V gene, and the cause of the rest is unknown. This sample gives 60,000 to 75,000 clones in total; around 80% of them show up just once. The ten largest clonotypes hold around 4.5% of the sample. The sample's time point label is to be understood as: baseline, week 1 (first vaccination visit). This specimen's treatment or condition label, interpreted: pre-vaccination baseline after standard-of-care therapy. The sequencing used peripheral blood mononuclear cells (PBMCs), collected from a glioma patient treated with radiotherapy, temozolomide or both. The receptor set was obtained from a woman aged 18-29 years with glioma. Some clones in this sample may be carry-over from other donors' samples.

CDR3 sequence reads: CASTPKRVGGAGSNQPQHF. Here the CDR3 DNA reads TGTGCCAGTACTCCCAAACGGGTCGGGGGCGCGGGTAGCAATCAGCCCCAGCATTTT. The chain is built from TRBV19 and TRBJ1-5; possibly TRBD1 for D (6 bases). Germline loops: CDR1 LNHDA, CDR2 SQIVND (reference sequence). V dropped 7 bases and J dropped 0 bases, with 25 bases sitting between them. The CDR3 totals 19 residues.

J is TRBJ1-1 and V is TRBV7-9, with D unclear. Trimming cost V 4 bases and J 4 bases, with 7 bases left between them. This CDR3 comprises 12 residues. Per the germline V gene, CDR1 is SEHNR and CDR2 is FQNEAQ (reference sequence). CDR3 amino acids: CASSSPGTEAFF. CDR3 DNA: TGTGCCAGCAGCTCCCCGGGCACTGAAGCTTTCTTT.

This chain links TRBV4-2 with TRBJ2-7; 7 bases map to TRBD2. The CDR3 loop spans 18 amino acids. In germline, CDR1 is LGHNA, CDR2 YNFKEQ. V was pared by 3 bases and J by 2 bases, with 16 bases of the junction left unmatched. The DNA for the CDR3 is TGTGCCAGCAGCCATTCCGGTGCGTGGGGACTATCCACCTACGAGCAGTACTTC. It yields the protein CASSHSGAWGLSTYEQYF.

The rearrangement joins TRBV6-5 to TRBJ2-7; D unclear. Germline V gene lookup returns CDR1 MNHEY and CDR2 SVGAGI. The CDR3 length is 15 residues. V was clipped by 4 bases and J by 5 bases, with 18 bases between them. The CDR3 spells CASSSPHSGSDEQYF. The CDR3, as DNA: TGTGCCAGCAGTTCCCCCCATTCCGGGTCCGACGAGCAGTACTTC.

The V and J genes are TRBV9 and TRBJ1-2; no firm D call. V lost 0 bases, J lost 6 bases, and 12 bases lay in between. The CDR3 is made up of 14 amino acids. The germline V gene has CDR1 SGDLS and CDR2 YYNGEE. CDR3 coding DNA: TGTGCCAGCAGCGTAGATCCGGGGAGCCATGGCTACACCTTC. Its protein is CASSVDPGSHGYTF. Variable domain in full (rest from reference TRBV9 and TRBJ1-2): DSGVTQTPKHLITATGQRVTLRCSPRSGDLSVYWYQQSLDQGLQFLIQYYNGEERAKGNILERFSAQQFPDLHSELNLSSLELGDSALYFCASSVDPGSHGYTFGSGTRLTVV.

CDR3 loop: CSVGQGGSNQPQHF. DNA for the CDR3: TGCAGCGTTGGACAGGGAGGGAGCAATCAGCCCCAGCATTTT. J is TRBJ1-5 and V is TRBV29-1, with 7 positions matching TRBD1. V was pared by 4 bases and J by 1 base, with 4 bases of the junction left unmatched. The V gene's germline CDR1 is SQVTM and CDR2 ANQGSEA. The CDR3 has 14 amino acids.

This chain uses TRBV5-4 with TRBJ1-1; TRBD1 agrees at 8 bases. This CDR3 has 16 residues. The V and J ends lost 0 bases and 2 bases, in that order; junction bases with no gene match: 6. Germline-derived CDR1 and CDR2 are SGHNT and YYREEE (reference sequence). This CDR3 reads CASSLAGRGLNTEAFF. The CDR3, as DNA: TGTGCCAGCAGCTTGGCCGGCAGGGGGCTAAACACTGAAGCTTTCTTT. The full variable domain, in which reference TRBV5-4 and TRBJ1-1 provide the parts outside the CDR3, is ETGVTQSPTHLIKTRGQQVTLRCSSQSGHNTVSWYQQALGQGPQFIFQYYREEENGRGNFPPRFSGLQFPNYSSELNVNALELDDSALYLCASSLAGRGLNTEAFFGQGTRLTVV.

The chain recombines TRBV2 with TRBJ2-3; D is perhaps TRBD2 (5 bases). Trimming cost V 2 bases and J 2 bases, with 17 bases left between them. Germline V gene lookup returns CDR1 SNHLY and CDR2 FYNNEI. The CDR3 length is 17 residues. CDR3 bases: TGTGCCAGCAGTGAAAAATCAGCGGTCCACCCCACAGATACGCAGTATTTT. Its protein is CASSEKSAVHPTDTQYF.

The chain carries TRBV9 and TRBJ2-1, with D uncertain. V lost 3 bases and J 5 bases, leaving 3 bases between the germline ends. Germline CDR1 reads SGDLS; CDR2 reads YYNGEE. The CDR3 runs 11 residues. CDR3 bases: TGTGCCAGCAGCGCAAACAATGAGCAGTTCTTC. Translation: CASSANNEQFF.

Written as DNA, the CDR3 is TGTGCCAGCAGCCCCGGAAGAGCCTCTGGAAACACCATATATTTT. Amino acids: CASSPGRASGNTIYF. The chain has TRBV5-5 and TRBJ1-3; D gene unclear. Germline V lookup: CDR1 SGHKS, CDR2 YYEKEE (reference sequence). V was cut by 4 bases and J by 0 bases, with 11 bases left in between. This CDR3 has 15 residues.

This clone was seen a few times. V gene TRBV7-2 combines with J gene TRBJ1-5, with a tentative D call TRBD1 (5 bases). The CDR3 contains 11 residues. Per the germline V gene, CDR1 is SGHTA and CDR2 is FQGNSA. V shed 3 bases and J shed 11 bases, with 8 bases lying between them. The CDR3 sequence: CASSFGGAQHF. The DNA for the CDR3 is TGTGCCAGCAGCTTCGGAGGGGCCCAGCATTTT.

This clone was seen a handful of times. J is TRBJ1-4 and V is TRBV4-3; D uncertain. Germline CDR1 LGHNA, CDR2 YSLEER. This CDR3 is built from 16 residues. Trimming took off 3 bases at V and 0 bases at J, with 11 bases between the two ends. The CDR3 nucleotides are TGCGCCAGCAGCCAGAGTTGGGGTCCAACTAATGAAAAACTGTTTTTT. The encoded protein is CASSQSWGPTNEKLFF.

The J gene is TRBJ2-3, the V gene TRBV9, with 7 bases identical to TRBD2. Germline CDR1 and CDR2: SGDLS and YYNGEE. The V gene end was trimmed by 6 bases and the J gene end by 5 bases; junction bases not matched to a gene: 15. The length of the CDR3 is 16 residues. The CDR3: CASNLGGEGRVDTQYF. In nucleotides, the CDR3 is TGTGCCAGCAACCTGGGGGGGGAGGGCCGTGTAGATACGCAGTATTTT. The full variable domain, completed using reference TRBV9 and TRBJ2-3, is DSGVTQTPKHLITATGQRVTLRCSPRSGDLSVYWYQQSLDQGLQFLIQYYNGEERAKGNILERFSAQQFPDLHSELNLSSLELGDSALYFCASNLGGEGRVDTQYFGPGTRLTVL.

The chain combines TRBV5-1 with TRBJ1-1, with D tentatively TRBD1 (6 bases). The V gene's germline CDR1 is SGHRS and CDR2 YFSETQ. The ends were cut back, 4 bases at V and 0 bases at J, with 10 bases in the middle. This CDR3 spans 14 amino acids. CDR3 coding DNA: TGCGCCAGCAGCACCGGGGACATGAACACTGAAGCTTTCTTT. As protein: CASSTGDMNTEAFF. Full variable domain (outside the CDR3, taken from reference TRBV5-1 and TRBJ1-1): KAGVTQTPRYLIKTRGQQVTLSCSPISGHRSVSWYQQTPGQGLQFLFEYFSETQRNKGNFPGRFSGRQFSNSRSEMNVSTLELGDSALYLCASSTGDMNTEAFFGQGTRLTVV.

The chain recombines TRBV5-1 with TRBJ1-2; D perhaps matches TRBD1 (5 bases). CDR3 length: 13 amino acids. Germline V gives CDR1 SGHRS, CDR2 YFSETQ. V lost 2 bases to trimming and J lost 4 bases, with 9 bases between them. The CDR3 loop reads CASSFRGRYGYTF. The CDR3 DNA follows: TGCGCCAGCAGCTTTCGGGGACGCTATGGCTACACCTTC.

This clone is deemed hyperexpanded. J is TRBJ1-2 and V is TRBV29-1; 7 bases match TRBD1. CDR3 size: 15 residues. Germline trimming cut 6 bases from V and 0 bases from J; bases unmatched to any gene: 10. CDR1 SQVTM and CDR2 ANQGSEA come from the germline V gene. The CDR3 is CSVLGTEVSNYGYTF. The CDR3 DNA follows: TGCAGCGTCCTCGGGACAGAAGTATCTAACTATGGCTACACCTTC.

As DNA, the CDR3 is TGTGCCTGGGCCCCAAAAGCCGGGACAGGTACCAATCAGCCCCAGCATTTT. Protein product: CAWAPKAGTGTNQPQHF. This rearrangement joins TRBV30 to TRBJ1-5, with 8 bases lining up with TRBD1. V dropped 5 bases and J dropped 3; count of bases not matched to a gene: 15. The CDR3 consists of 17 residues. Germline CDR1 and CDR2: GTSNPN and SVGIG (reference sequence). Full variable domain (rest looked up from reference TRBV30 and TRBJ1-5): SQTIHQWPATLVQPVGSPLSLECTVEGTSNPNLYWYRQAAGRGLQLLFYSVGIGQISSEVPQNLSASRPQDRQFILSSKKLLLSDSGFYLCAWAPKAGTGTNQPQHFGDGTRLSIL.

This clone was seen once. Other DNA sequences in the same sample also yield this CDR3. The rearrangement uses TRBV6-4 and TRBJ2-3; D tentatively reads TRBD1 or TRBD2 (5 bases each). This CDR3 comprises 15 residues. The V and J ends lost 0 bases and 1 base respectively, with 8 bases between them. Germline CDR1 and CDR2: MRHNA and SNTAGT. The CDR3 is CASSDSGGGTDTQYF. In nucleotides, the CDR3 is TGTGCCAGCAGTGACTCTGGGGGAGGCACAGATACGCAGTATTTT.

V usage is TRBV19 and J usage is TRBJ2-4, with 11 bases fitting TRBD1. The germline V gene has CDR1 LNHDA and CDR2 SQIVND (reference sequence). The CDR3 contains 16 residues. With V trimmed by 1 base and J by 1 base, 0 bases remained unmatched. The DNA of the CDR3 is TGTGCCAGTAGTATAGGGGACAGGGGGGCCAAAAACATTCAGTACTTC. Residues: CASSIGDRGAKNIQYF.

The chain employs TRBV14 and TRBJ1-2; D is uncertain. The CDR3 runs 14 residues. Per the germline V gene, CDR1 is SGHDN and CDR2 is FVKESK. With 3 bases removed from V and 5 bases from J, the gap between germline ends came to 13 bases. The CDR3: CASSQGPPAYGYTF. The CDR3 bases are TGTGCCAGCAGCCAGGGCCCACCTGCATATGGCTACACCTTC.

The rearrangement uses TRBV6-6 and TRBJ1-1; D gene unclear. The length of the CDR3 is 14 residues. Germline CDR1 MNHNY, CDR2 SVGAGI (reference sequence). V was pared by 6 bases and J by 6 bases, with 17 bases between. The chain's CDR3 is CASRAQFGIPEAFF. The CDR3 nucleotides are TGTGCCAGCAGGGCCCAATTCGGCATCCCTGAAGCTTTCTTT.